The entry below describes one TCR beta chain. The data stem from a study of blood T cell repertoires in COVID-19. Overall study context: From T cells, B-cell-depleted T cells, or PBMCs came the material, which was cDNA or gDNA.

The CDR3 runs 14 residues. Authors' analysis steps: Estimated nucleated cell counts came from reference gene primer amplification. TCRdb's table, derived via immunoSEQ multiplex PCR, lists solely in-frame clones and lacks some. The DNA gave D and trimming, while V, J and clone size come from that table. The data contain some 220,000 clones, over 75% of them singletons. This receptor was obtained from a woman between 18 and 29 years old in a cohort exposed to, infected with or recovered from COVID-19 (not recorded which). This chain connects TRBV21-1 to TRBJ2-1; the listed D gene, TRBD2, was not tested against the DNA. TRBV21-1 is shown as a pseudogene. Material: PBMCs or T cells enriched from blood (not recorded which). Written as DNA, the CDR3 is TGTGCCAGCAGCTTAGGGAGCGTATACAATGAGCAGTTCTTC. This gives the protein CASSLGSVYNEQFF.